This T cell receptor beta chain was profiled in a study of beta chain features in type 1 diabetes. Expressed TCRB transcripts were sequenced after all isolated RNA was converted to cDNA. The study sequenced naive, central memory and regulatory T cell samples to an average of around 3.4 million reads. Generated by immunoSEQ multiplex PCR, the TCRdb table keeps only in-frame clones and is missing some. The sample lists about 390,000 clones; 9.5% to 10% were seen once. This clone was observed many times. Its specificity is unknown. Study-wide results and caveats: All four CD4+ subsets from Type 1 diabetes patients carried moderately but significantly shorter TCRB CDR3s.

The sequenced material came from central memory CD4+ T cells from blood. The sequence was collected from a man aged 30 to 39 with type 1 diabetes.

CDR3 protein: CASSGEGAKNIQYF. The CDR3 DNA sequence: TGTGCCAGCAGTGGTGAGGGGGCCAAAAACATTCAGTACTTC. The rearrangement uses TRBV28 and TRBJ2-4; D tentatively reads TRBD1 or TRBD2 (5 bases each). V lost 5 bases and J 1 base, leaving 9 bases between the germline ends. CDR1 MDHEN and CDR2 SYDVKM come from the germline V gene. The CDR3 is 14 amino acids.